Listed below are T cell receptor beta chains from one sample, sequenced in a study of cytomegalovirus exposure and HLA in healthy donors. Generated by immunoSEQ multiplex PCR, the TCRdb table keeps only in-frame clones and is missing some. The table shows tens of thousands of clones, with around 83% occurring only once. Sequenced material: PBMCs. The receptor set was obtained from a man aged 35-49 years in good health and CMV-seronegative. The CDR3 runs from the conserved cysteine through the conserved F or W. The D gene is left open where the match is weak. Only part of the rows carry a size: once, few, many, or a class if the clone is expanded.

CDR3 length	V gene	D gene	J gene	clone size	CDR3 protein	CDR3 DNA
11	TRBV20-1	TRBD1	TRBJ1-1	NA	CSARTGGEAFF	TGCAGTGCTCGAACAGGGGGCGAAGCTTTCTTT
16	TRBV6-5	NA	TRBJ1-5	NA	CASSYRSPLGNQPQHF	TGTGCCAGCAGTTACCGGAGCCCCCTGGGCAATCAGCCCCAGCATTTT
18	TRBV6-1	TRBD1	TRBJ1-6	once	CASSEQSRGTGVNSPLHF	TGTGCCAGCAGTGAACAATCAAGGGGGACAGGGGTTAATTCACCCCTCCACTTT
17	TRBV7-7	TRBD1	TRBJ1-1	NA	CASSLAGTGTSSAEAFF	TGTGCCAGCAGCTTAGCCGGGACAGGGACTTCAAGTGCTGAAGCTTTCTTT
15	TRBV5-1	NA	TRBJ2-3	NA	CASSLGRAGTDTQYF	TGCGCCAGCAGCTTGGGGAGGGCGGGCACAGATACGCAGTATTTT
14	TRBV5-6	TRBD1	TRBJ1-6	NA	CASSSPTGVSPLHF	TGTGCCAGCAGCTCACCGACAGGGGTCTCACCCCTCCACTTT
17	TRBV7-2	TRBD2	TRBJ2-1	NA	CASSPWGGGGVHNEQFF	TGTGCCAGCAGCCCCTGGGGGGGCGGGGGGGTGCACAATGAGCAGTTCTTC
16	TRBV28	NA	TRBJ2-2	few	CASSASGAFGTGELFF	TGTGCCAGCAGTGCCTCTGGAGCTTTCGGTACCGGGGAGCTGTTTTTT
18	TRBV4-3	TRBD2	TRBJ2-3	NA	CASSLDESTSGPPDTQYF	TGCGCCAGCAGCCTTGACGAATCGACTAGCGGGCCGCCAGATACGCAGTATTTT
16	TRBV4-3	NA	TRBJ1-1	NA	CASSQAAYGGNTEAFF	TGCGCCAGCAGCCAAGCCGCTTACGGGGGGAACACTGAAGCTTTCTTT
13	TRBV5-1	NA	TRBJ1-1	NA	CASSSQGITEAFF	TGCGCCAGCAGCTCACAGGGAATCACTGAAGCTTTCTTT
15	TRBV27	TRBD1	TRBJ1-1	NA	CASSPQTGGNTEAFF	TGTGCCAGCAGTCCGCAGACAGGGGGTAATACTGAAGCTTTCTTT
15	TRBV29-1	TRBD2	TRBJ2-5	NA	CSVIPGLADGGTQYF	TGCAGCGTTATACCGGGACTAGCGGACGGGGGTACCCAGTACTTC
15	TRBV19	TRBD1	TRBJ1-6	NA	CASSPRDSYNSPLHF	TGTGCCAGTAGCCCCCGGGACAGCTATAATTCACCCCTCCACTTT
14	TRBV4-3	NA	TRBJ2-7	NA	CASSQEQGRYEQYF	TGCGCCAGCAGCCAAGAACAGGGGAGGTACGAGCAGTACTTC
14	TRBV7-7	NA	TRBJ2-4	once	CASSFTAAKNIQYF	TGTGCCAGCAGCTTTACAGCAGCCAAAAACATTCAGTACTTC
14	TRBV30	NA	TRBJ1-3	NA	CALSHGVSGNTIYF	TGTGCGCTGAGCCACGGGGTCTCTGGAAACACCATATATTTT
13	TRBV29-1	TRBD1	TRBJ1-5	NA	CSVGTGGDQPQHF	TGCAGCGTGGGAACAGGGGGCGATCAGCCCCAGCATTTT
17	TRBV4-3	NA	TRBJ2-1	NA	CASSPGMQGMTYNEQFF	TGCGCCAGCAGCCCCGGAATGCAGGGGATGACCTACAATGAGCAGTTCTTC
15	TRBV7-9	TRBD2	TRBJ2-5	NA	CASSLVGGGQETQYF	TGTGCCAGCAGCTTAGTTGGCGGGGGGCAAGAGACCCAGTACTTC
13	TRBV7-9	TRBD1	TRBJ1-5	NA	CASSRDSARPQHF	TGTGCCAGCAGCCGGGACAGTGCACGGCCCCAGCATTTT
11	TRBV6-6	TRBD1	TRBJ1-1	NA	CASAAGQEAFF	TGTGCCAGCGCTGCGGGACAGGAGGCTTTCTTT
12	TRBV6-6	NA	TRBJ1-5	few	CASVRRNQPQHF	TGTGCCAGCGTCCGGAGAAATCAGCCCCAGCATTTT
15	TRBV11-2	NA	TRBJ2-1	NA	CASSFVLGAFNEQFF	TGTGCCAGCAGCTTCGTTCTTGGGGCATTTAATGAGCAGTTCTTC
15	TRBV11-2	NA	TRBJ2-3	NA	CASSYPLAEADTQYF	TGTGCCAGCAGCTACCCGCTAGCCGAGGCAGATACGCAGTATTTT
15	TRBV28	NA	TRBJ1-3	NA	CASSLGAGSGNTIYF	TGTGCCAGCAGTTTAGGGGCAGGCTCTGGAAACACCATATATTTT
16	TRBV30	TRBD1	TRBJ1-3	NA	CAWSVWGRGPGNTIYF	TGTGCCTGGAGTGTATGGGGCAGGGGGCCTGGAAACACCATATATTTT
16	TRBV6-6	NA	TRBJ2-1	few	CASSPLTGRLHNEQFF	TGTGCCAGCAGTCCCCTTACAGGGAGACTACACAATGAGCAGTTCTTC
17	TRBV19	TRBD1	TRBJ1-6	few	CASSTYAGTGEVSPLHF	TGTGCCAGTAGTACCTACGCCGGGACAGGGGAAGTTTCACCCCTCCACTTT
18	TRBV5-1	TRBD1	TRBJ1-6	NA	CASSLITGTGSVWSPLHF	TGCGCCAGCAGCTTGATTACCGGGACAGGGTCGGTATGGTCACCCCTCCACTTT
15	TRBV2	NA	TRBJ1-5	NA	CASSKTSFGNQPQHF	TGTGCCAGCAGTAAAACTTCTTTCGGCAATCAGCCCCAGCATTTT
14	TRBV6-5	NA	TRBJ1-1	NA	CASSYDPGNTEAFF	TGTGCCAGCAGTTACGACCCAGGGAACACTGAAGCTTTCTTT
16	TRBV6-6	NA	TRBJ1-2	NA	CASSYNTMSSNYGYTF	TGTGCCAGCAGTTATAATACAATGTCCTCTAACTATGGCTACACCTTC